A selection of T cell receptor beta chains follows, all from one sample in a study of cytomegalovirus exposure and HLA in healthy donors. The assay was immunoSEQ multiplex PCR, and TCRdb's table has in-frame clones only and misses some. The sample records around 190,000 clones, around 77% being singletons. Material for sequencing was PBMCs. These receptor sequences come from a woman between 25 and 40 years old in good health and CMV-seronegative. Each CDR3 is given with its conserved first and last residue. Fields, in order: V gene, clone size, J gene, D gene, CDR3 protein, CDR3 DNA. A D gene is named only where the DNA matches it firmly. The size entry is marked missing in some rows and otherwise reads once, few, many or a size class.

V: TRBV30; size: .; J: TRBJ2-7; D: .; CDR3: CAWSGNWAEQYF; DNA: TGTGCCTGGAGTGGCAACTGGGCCGAGCAGTACTTC
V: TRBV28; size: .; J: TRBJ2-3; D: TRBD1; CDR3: CASRLDRGGTDTQYF; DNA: TGTGCCAGCAGATTGGACAGGGGGGGCACAGATACGCAGTATTTT
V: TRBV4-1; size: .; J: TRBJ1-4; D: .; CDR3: CASSPTSHGQDGEKLFF; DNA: TGCGCCAGCAGCCCCACCTCCCACGGACAAGACGGGGAAAAACTGTTTTTT
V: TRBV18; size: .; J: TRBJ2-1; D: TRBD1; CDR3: CASSPPGQERQFF; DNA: TGTGCCAGCTCACCACCCGGACAGGAACGCCAGTTCTTC
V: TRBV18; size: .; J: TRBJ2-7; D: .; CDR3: CASSPLSGYEQYF; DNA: TGTGCCAGCTCACCACTCTCGGGTTACGAGCAGTACTTC
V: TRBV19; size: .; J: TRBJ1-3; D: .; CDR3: CASSIGSGNTIYF; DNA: TGTGCCAGTAGTATCGGGTCTGGAAACACCATATATTTT
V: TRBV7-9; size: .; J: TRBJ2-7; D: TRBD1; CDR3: CASSSRDRSSYEQYF; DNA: TGTGCCAGCAGTTCCCGGGACAGGAGCTCCTACGAGCAGTACTTC
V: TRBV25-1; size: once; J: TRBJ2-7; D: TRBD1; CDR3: CASGSTQGAYEQYF; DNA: TGTGCCAGCGGTTCAACCCAGGGGGCATACGAGCAGTACTTC
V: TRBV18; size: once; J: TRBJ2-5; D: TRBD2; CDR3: CASSERLADQETQYF; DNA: TGTGCCAGCTCCGAACGACTAGCGGACCAAGAGACCCAGTACTTC
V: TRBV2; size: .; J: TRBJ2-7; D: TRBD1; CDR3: CASHETGHLYEQYF; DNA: TGTGCCAGCCACGAGACAGGGCACCTCTACGAGCAGTACTTC
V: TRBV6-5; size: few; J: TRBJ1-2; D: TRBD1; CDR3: CASSYSKSDRAVGYTF; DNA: TGTGCCAGCAGTTACTCAAAATCGGACAGGGCAGTTGGCTACACCTTC
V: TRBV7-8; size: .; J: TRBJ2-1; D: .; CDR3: CASSQLQGTSIYEQFF; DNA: TGTGCCAGCAGCCAGTTACAGGGAACCTCTATCTATGAGCAGTTCTTC
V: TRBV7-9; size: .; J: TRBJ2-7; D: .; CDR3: CASSLGDYHSYEQYF; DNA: TGTGCCAGCAGCTTAGGAGACTACCACTCCTACGAGCAGTACTTC
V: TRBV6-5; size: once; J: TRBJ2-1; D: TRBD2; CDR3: CASNMRGAYNEQFF; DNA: TGTGCCAGCAATATGCGGGGGGCCTACAATGAGCAGTTCTTC
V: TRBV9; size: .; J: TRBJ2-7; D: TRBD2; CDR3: CASSVGLAGYEQYF; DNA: TGTGCCAGCAGCGTGGGACTAGCGGGCTACGAGCAGTACTTC
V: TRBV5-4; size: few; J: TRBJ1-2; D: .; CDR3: CASSLGQGRSYGYTF; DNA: TGTGCCAGCAGCTTGGGGCAGGGGCGGTCCTATGGCTACACCTTC
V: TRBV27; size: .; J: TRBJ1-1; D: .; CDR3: CASGLFGGAEAFF; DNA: TGTGCCAGCGGCCTGTTTGGGGGGGCCGAAGCTTTCTTT
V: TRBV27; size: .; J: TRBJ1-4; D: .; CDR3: CASSPSHYSTNEKLFF; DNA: TGTGCCAGCAGTCCCTCACACTATTCAACTAATGAAAAACTGTTTTTT
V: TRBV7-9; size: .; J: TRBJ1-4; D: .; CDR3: CASSPKGGGLLLSEKLFF; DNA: TGTGCCAGCAGCCCCAAAGGGGGGGGTCTACTCTTATCTGAAAAACTGTTTTTT
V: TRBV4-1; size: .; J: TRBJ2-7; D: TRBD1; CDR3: CASSLREVWTGDPYEQYF; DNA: TGCGCCAGCAGCCTCAGGGAGGTCTGGACAGGGGACCCCTACGAGCAGTACTTC
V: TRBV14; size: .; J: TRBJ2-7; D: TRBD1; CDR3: CASSPILPGTGFKWEQYF; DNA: TGTGCCAGCAGCCCAATCCTTCCCGGGACAGGGTTTAAATGGGAGCAGTACTTC
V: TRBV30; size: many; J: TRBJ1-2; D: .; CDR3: CAWSVLQGSDGYTF; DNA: TGTGCCTGGAGTGTACTCCAGGGATCAGATGGCTACACCTTC
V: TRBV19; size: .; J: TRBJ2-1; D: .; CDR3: CASSIDLQGHNEQFF; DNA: TGTGCCAGTAGTATAGATCTACAGGGACACAATGAGCAGTTCTTC
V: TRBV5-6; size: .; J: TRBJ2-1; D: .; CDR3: CASSLAWSSSYNEQFF; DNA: TGTGCCAGCAGCTTGGCATGGTCGAGCTCCTACAATGAGCAGTTCTTC
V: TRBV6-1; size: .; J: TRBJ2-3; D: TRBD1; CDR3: CASSRQGSDTQYF; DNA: TGTGCCAGCAGTCGACAGGGTTCGGATACGCAGTATTTT
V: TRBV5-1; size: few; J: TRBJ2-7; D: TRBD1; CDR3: CASSLGTESSYEQYF; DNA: TGCGCCAGCAGCTTAGGGACAGAGAGCTCCTACGAGCAGTACTTC
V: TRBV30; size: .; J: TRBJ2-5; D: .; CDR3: CAWSSSRVRDLQETQYF; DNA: TGTGCCTGGAGTTCCTCAAGGGTAAGGGACTTGCAAGAGACCCAGTACTTC
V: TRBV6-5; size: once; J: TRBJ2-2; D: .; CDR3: CASMGRDTGELFF; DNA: TGTGCCAGCATGGGGAGAGACACCGGGGAGCTGTTTTTT
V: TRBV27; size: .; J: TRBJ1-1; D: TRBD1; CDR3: CASSLGRGQTEAFF; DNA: TGTGCCAGCAGTTTGGGTAGGGGGCAGACTGAAGCTTTCTTT
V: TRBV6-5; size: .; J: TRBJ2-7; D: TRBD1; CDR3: CASSYLKGAGGQYF; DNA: TGTGCCAGCAGTTACCTGAAGGGGGCAGGGGGGCAGTACTTC
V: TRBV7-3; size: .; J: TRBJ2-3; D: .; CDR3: CASSSSGPGTDTQYF; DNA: TGTGCCAGCAGCTCGAGCGGGCCAGGCACAGATACGCAGTATTTT